The clone carrying this TCR beta chain was seen a few times. Its specificity is unknown. This entry belongs to a study of T cell repertoires in cytomegalovirus infection. General study points: Summed frequency of public TCR beta families distinguished CMV carriers with the relevant HLA.

In germline, CDR1 is ENHRY, CDR2 SYGVKD. The ends were cut back, 3 bases at V and 6 bases at J, with 17 bases in the middle. The CDR3 contains 16 residues. One entry per CDR3 protein, called by TCRdb with MiXCR from the reads. The sample shows fewer than 1,000,000 distinct CDR3 sequences, around 29% of them seen only once. The clonotype comes from a human donor in good health (CMV status not recorded). Some clones in this sample may be carry-over from other donors' samples. Source: cultured CD8+ T cells from PBMCs, taken from culture after CMV antigen stimulation. The V call is TRBV10-3, the J call TRBJ2-2; possibly TRBD2 for D (6 bases). The CDR3 protein is CAISEKGLPYPGELFF. CDR3 nucleotide sequence: TGTGCCATCAGTGAAAAGGGACTCCCGTACCCCGGGGAGCTGTTTTTT.